What follows are 26 T cell receptor beta chains derived from one specimen sequenced in a study of shared clonotypes between healthy human individuals (TCRdb year 2020). To prepare the library, the immunoSEQ multiplex PCR assay was applied. TCRdb re-hosts the immuneACCESS table, in-frame sequences only. Its copies lack some clones; in the studies checked, an unresolved V gene accounts for under half of them, and the cause for the rest is not known. Present in this sample are about 680,000 clones, roughly 72% of which were seen just once. Together, the top ten hold around 1.7% of the sample. Sequencing used memory CD4+ T cells sorted from blood. The intended sense of this specimen's cell subset or site label: CD45RA-negative fraction. These receptor sequences come from a woman in her twenties or thirties in good health.

This clone turned up a few times. The gene calls are TRBV27 and TRBJ2-7, with TRBD2 matching 7 bases. The germline CDR1 and CDR2 sequences are MNHEY and SMNVEV (reference sequence). CDR3 length: 14 amino acids. J gave up 5 bases and V 6 bases, and 10 bases lay outside the gene matches. The CDR3 DNA follows: TGTGCCAGCAGCCTCCGGGACTATAAAGACGAGCAGTACTTC. Translating gives CASSLRDYKDEQYF.

The CDR3 coding sequence is TGTGCCAGCAGTGAGACCGGGACAACCTACAATGAGCAGTTCTTC. It codes for CASSETGTTYNEQFF. The rearrangement links TRBV2 to TRBJ2-1; D possibly corresponds to TRBD1 (6 bases). Germline CDR1 is SNHLY and CDR2 is FYNNEI. The CDR3 totals 15 residues. The V end lost 3 bases, the J end lost 2 bases, and 11 bases lay between the germline ends.

V gene TRBV6-5 combines with J gene TRBJ2-5, with D possibly being TRBD1 (5 bases). CDR3 length: 13 residues. V lost 8 bases to trimming and J lost 2 bases, with 12 bases between them. Per germline, CDR1 MNHEY and CDR2 SVGAGI. CDR3 in DNA: TGTGCCAGCGGAAGACAGTATCAAGAGACCCAGTACTTC. Amino acid sequence: CASGRQYQETQYF.

The count of this clone is one. This chain connects TRBV7-9 to TRBJ2-7; 8 bases agree with TRBD1. The CDR3 has 15 residues. Germline CDR1 SEHNR, CDR2 FQNEAQ (reference sequence). After removal of 5 bases from V and 5 bases from J, the junction contained 11 bases not matched to a gene. The CDR3 is CASSNRRQGLDEQYF. Here the CDR3 DNA reads TGTGCCAGCAGCAATCGACGACAGGGGTTGGACGAGCAGTACTTC.

The chain links TRBV5-1 to TRBJ2-1; 11 bases align to TRBD2. J was trimmed by 8 bases and V by 5 bases; bases with no gene match: 6. The germline gives CDR1 SGHRS, CDR2 YFSETQ. CDR3 size: 14 residues. CDR3 in DNA: TGCGCCAGCAGGGAAACTAGCGGGAGAGATGAGCAGTTCTTC. This gives the protein CASRETSGRDEQFF.

V is TRBV5-4 and J is TRBJ1-1; 9 nucleotides agree with TRBD1. Trimming at V came to 3 bases and at J to 1 base, leaving 7 bases not matched to a gene. The germline V gene has CDR1 SGHNT and CDR2 YYREEE (reference sequence). CDR3 length: 16 amino acids. Here the CDR3 DNA reads TGTGCCAGCAGCTCACAGGGGGCGAACGGGAACACTGAAGCTTTCTTT. Its translation: CASSSQGANGNTEAFF.

V usage is TRBV6-6 and J usage is TRBJ2-3; possible D gene TRBD2, 5 bases. The CDR3 loop spans 12 amino acids. The V gene's germline CDR1 is MNHNY and CDR2 SVGAGI (reference sequence). V was pared by 6 bases and J by 11 bases, with 15 bases between. This CDR3 reads CASSPPGSGQYF. The CDR3 DNA is TGTGCCAGCAGCCCCCCGGGAAGTGGGCAGTATTTT.

The chain is built from TRBV4-1 and TRBJ2-3, with D unresolved. This CDR3 has 15 amino acids. V was trimmed by 0 bases and J by 2 bases, leaving 9 bases between them. CDR1 and CDR2 from the germline V gene are MGHRA and YSYEKL. Written as DNA, the CDR3 is TGCGCCAGCAGCCAAGATGTACTCATCACAGATACGCAGTATTTT. Protein sequence: CASSQDVLITDTQYF.

The rearrangement joins TRBV27 to TRBJ2-7; D remains ambiguous. V shed 2 bases and J shed 11 bases, with 16 bases lying between them. CDR1 and CDR2 (germline): MNHEY, SMNVEV (reference sequence). The CDR3 contains 13 residues. CDR3 sequence reads: CASSLTYAGEEYF. The CDR3 DNA sequence: TGTGCCAGCAGTTTAACCTATGCCGGTGAGGAGTACTTC.

The chain employs TRBV29-1 and TRBJ2-5; 7 nucleotides agree with TRBD1. The CDR3 sequence is 16 residues long. The germline V gene encodes CDR1 SQVTM and CDR2 ANQGSEA. V dropped 6 bases and J dropped 4; count of bases not matched to a gene: 17. CDR3 DNA: TGCAGCGTAGCCCGACAGGGATTAATGGAAAGAGAGACCCAGTACTTC. Protein sequence: CSVARQGLMERETQYF.

The rearrangement links TRBV2 to TRBJ1-1; TRBD1 agrees at 8 bases. The CDR3 is 15 residues long. The germline CDR1 and CDR2 sequences are SNHLY and FYNNEI. Losses at the gene ends were 4 bases for V and 1 base for J; bases not matched to a gene: 5. In DNA, the CDR3 is TGTGCCAGCAGTGGGGCAGGGGGCTGGAACACTGAAGCTTTCTTT. It translates to CASSGAGGWNTEAFF.

V is TRBV28 and J is TRBJ1-2; the D is unclear. Germline CDR1 reads MDHEN; CDR2 reads SYDVKM. V gave up 0 bases and J gave up 0 bases, with 17 bases separating them. There are 18 residues in the CDR3. The CDR3 here is CASSLWGRWGESNYGYTF. The CDR3, as DNA: TGTGCCAGCAGTTTATGGGGGAGATGGGGAGAATCTAACTATGGCTACACCTTC.

This chain connects TRBV27 to TRBJ1-2, with a weak D call TRBD1 (6 bases). There are 18 residues in the CDR3. The ends were cut back, 5 bases at V and 2 bases at J, with 24 bases in the middle. Germline CDR1 reads MNHEY; CDR2 reads SMNVEV (reference sequence). The CDR3 region has the DNA TGTGCCAGCAGTCATAAAGGGGGGACAAATTTAGGGAACTATGGCTACACCTTC. This encodes CASSHKGGTNLGNYGYTF.

This chain joins TRBV4-2 and TRBJ1-5, with 10 positions matching TRBD1. Germline lookup yields CDR1 LGHNA and CDR2 YNFKEQ. CDR3 length: 17 residues. Trimming at V came to 1 base and at J to 2 bases, leaving 5 bases not matched to a gene. The CDR3, as DNA: TGTGCCAGCAGCCAAGGACAGGGGGCGAGGGGCAATCAGCCCCAGCATTTT. Translated, it gives CASSQGQGARGNQPQHF.

The V and J genes are TRBV19 and TRBJ1-2, with 10 bases lining up with TRBD1. Germline V gene sequence: CDR1 LNHDA, CDR2 SQIVND (reference sequence). CDR3 length: 15 amino acids. Trimming at V came to 5 bases and at J to 5 bases, leaving 8 bases not matched to a gene. The CDR3 DNA reads TGTGCCAGTAGTTCCCCGGGACAGGGGATATATGGCTACACCTTC. This encodes CASSSPGQGIYGYTF. Looking up the rest from reference TRBV19 and TRBJ1-2 gives the full variable domain: DGGITQSPKYLFRKEGQNVTLSCEQNLNHDAMYWYRQDPGQGLRLIYYSQIVNDFQKGDIAEGYSVSREKKESFPLTVTSAQKNPTAFYLCASSSPGQGIYGYTFGSGTRLTVV.

This clone was seen ten or more times. At the DNA level, this CDR3 is encoded by other sequences in the same sample as well. The chain couples TRBV10-3 to TRBJ1-2, with a possible D match to TRBD1 (5 bases). Trimming pared 3 bases from V and 2 bases from J, leaving 10 bases between. Looked up from germline, CDR1 is ENHRY and CDR2 is SYGVKD. This CDR3 is 14 amino acids long. The CDR3 nucleotides are TGTGCCATCAGTGAACGAGGGGAAAACTATGGCTACACCTTC. It translates to CAISERGENYGYTF.

The CDR3 sequence: CASSSSPGGSSTDTQYF. Written as DNA, the CDR3 is TGTGCCAGCAGCTCCTCTCCTGGCGGGAGTAGCACAGATACGCAGTATTTT. The chain recombines TRBV11-1 with TRBJ2-3; 7 nucleotides align to TRBD2. This CDR3 has 17 amino acids. Per germline, CDR1 SGHAT and CDR2 FQDESV (reference sequence). V lost 4 bases and J lost 0; bases outside the gene matches: 10.

The rearrangement joins TRBV6-1 to TRBJ2-7; D remains unclear. The CDR3 consists of 15 residues. Between the trimmed V and J ends, which lost 6 bases and 2 bases, there was a span of 17 bases. The V gene's germline CDR1 is MNHNS and CDR2 SASEGT. CDR3 DNA: TGTGCCAGCAGGGAAATACCGGTCGATACCTACGAGCAGTACTTC. This codes for CASREIPVDTYEQYF.

V usage is TRBV4-1 and J usage is TRBJ2-5; 7 bases fit TRBD2. V shed 3 bases, J shed 2 bases, and the junction held 6 bases outside the gene matches. In germline, CDR1 is MGHRA, CDR2 YSYEKL. CDR3 size: 15 residues. CDR3 amino acids: CASSHQLAEQETQYF. The CDR3 DNA reads TGCGCCAGCAGCCACCAGCTAGCGGAGCAAGAGACCCAGTACTTC.

The J gene is TRBJ1-1, the V gene TRBV19; 8 positions agree with TRBD1. After removal of 4 bases from V and 7 bases from J, the junction contained 11 bases not matched to a gene. Germline V lookup: CDR1 LNHDA, CDR2 SQIVND (reference sequence). This CDR3 contains 15 residues. The DNA for the CDR3 is TGTGCCAGTAGTACCTTGTCAGGGGGCAATGGTGAAGCTTTCTTT. Its translation: CASSTLSGGNGEAFF.

The chain joins TRBV29-1 to TRBJ2-3, with D possibly being TRBD2 (5 bases). The CDR3 is 14 amino acids. V lost 8 bases to trimming and J lost 4 bases, with 19 bases between them. Per germline, CDR1 SQVTM and CDR2 ANQGSEA. The CDR3, as DNA: TGCAGCACATCAGTGAGAGTACTAGCAGATACGCAGTATTTT. Its protein is CSTSVRVLADTQYF.

DNA for the CDR3: TGTGCCAGCAGCTTAGTGATGGACACCGGGGAGCTGTTTTTT. Protein: CASSLVMDTGELFF. The V gene is TRBV7-9, the J gene TRBJ2-2; D unresolved. V was trimmed by 1 base and J by 3 bases, leaving 6 bases between them. This CDR3 is built from 14 residues. CDR1 is SEHNR and CDR2 is FQNEAQ in the germline V gene (reference sequence).

This clone was seen just once. V and J are TRBV5-1 and TRBJ2-5, with no clear D. The V end was cut by 5 bases, the J end by 4 bases, with 12 bases between. Germline lookup yields CDR1 SGHRS and CDR2 YFSETQ. The CDR3 has 13 residues. Here the CDR3 reads CASRSGPRETQYF. The CDR3 nucleotides are TGCGCCAGCAGGTCCGGACCCAGAGAGACCCAGTACTTC.

The chain recombines TRBV30 with TRBJ2-5, with D possibly matching TRBD1 (6 bases). The DNA end is a closer match to TRBJ2-7, so the J assignment may be wrong. The germline gives CDR1 GTSNPN, CDR2 SVGIG (reference sequence). The CDR3 is 14 amino acids. Here the CDR3 reads CAWSVGGTRNEQYF. CDR3 in DNA: TGTGCCTGGAGTGTAGGTGGGACAAGGAACGAGCAGTACTTC.

This clone was seen only a few times. The rearrangement joins TRBV28 to TRBJ2-5, with 9 bases matching TRBD1. Per the germline V gene, CDR1 is MDHEN and CDR2 is SYDVKM. V trimming: 8 bases; J trimming: 4 bases; junction bases outside the gene matches: 5. The CDR3 is 13 amino acids. Written as DNA, the CDR3 is TGTGCCAGCGGAAACAGGGGGCGAGAGACCCAGTACTTC. This sequence encodes CASGNRGRETQYF.

This sequence joins TRBV4-1 and TRBJ1-4; unclear D gene. V gave up 0 bases and J gave up 0 bases, with 11 bases separating them. Germline values: CDR1 MGHRA, CDR2 YSYEKL. This CDR3 has 17 residues. The CDR3 DNA reads TGCGCCAGCAGCCAAGACGCGAGCGGAACAACTAATGAAAAACTGTTTTTT. Translating it yields CASSQDASGTTNEKLFF.